A selection of T cell receptor beta chains follows, all from one sample in a study of cytomegalovirus exposure and HLA in healthy donors. Sequenced by immunoSEQ multiplex PCR; TCRdb stores in-frame clones only, minus some. This sample yields 100,000 to 150,000 clones, of which about three quarters are seen a single time; roughly 1.5% belongs to the top ten. The sequencing sample was made of PBMCs. These receptors originate from a woman aged 18-35 years in good health and CMV-seronegative. CDR3s include the opening cysteine and the closing phenylalanine or tryptophan. D genes are given only for firm matches. Expanded clones are given a class, and other clones once, few, many or no size at all.

d_call j_call v_call clone_size cdr3_nt cdr3_aa
NA TRBJ2-7 TRBV11-2 NA TGTGCCAGCCGATCAGGGTTCTCCTACGAGCAGTACTTC CASRSGFSYEQYF
TRBD1 TRBJ2-7 TRBV6-1 few TGTGCCAGCAGTGAAGAAGTGGCGACAGGGACCGAGCAGTACTTC CASSEEVATGTEQYF
TRBD2 TRBJ2-3 TRBV13 NA TGTGCCAGCAGCTTAGTCGGGAGGGAGACAGATACGCAGTATTTT CASSLVGRETDTQYF
TRBD1 TRBJ1-1 TRBV28 NA TGTGCCAGCAGGACCCTGGGACAGGGGAACACTGAAGCTTTCTTT CASRTLGQGNTEAFF
TRBD1 TRBJ1-2 TRBV27 NA TGTGCCAGCAGTTCTTCCGACAGGGCCTTTAGTGGCTACACCTTC CASSSSDRAFSGYTF
TRBD1 TRBJ1-4 TRBV10-3 few TGTGCTACCTCGGACAGGGCCAATGAAAAACTGTTTTTT CATSDRANEKLFF
NA TRBJ2-1 TRBV6-1 NA TGTGCCAGCAGTGAAGCGGGCGGGGCCGCTTCCTACAATGAGCAGTTCTTC CASSEAGGAASYNEQFF
NA TRBJ2-1 TRBV10-3 NA TGTGCCATCAGTGAGTCAAGCGATGAGCAGTTCTTC CAISESSDEQFF
TRBD1 TRBJ2-7 TRBV29-1 NA TGCAGCGTTGAAGGCGACAGGGGTCTGTCCTACGAGCAGTACTTC CSVEGDRGLSYEQYF
NA TRBJ1-1 TRBV5-6 NA TGTGCCAGCGCTCTACAGGCCCGTGAAGCTTTCTTT CASALQAREAFF
TRBD2 TRBJ2-1 TRBV9 NA TGTGCCAGCAGCGTAGGGCTAGCGGGAGATGAGCAGTTCTTC CASSVGLAGDEQFF
TRBD2 TRBJ2-7 TRBV30 NA TGTGCCTGGAGTGCCGGGGGGGTTGGTTACGAGCAGTACTTC CAWSAGGVGYEQYF
TRBD1 TRBJ1-4 TRBV2 few TGTGCCAGCAGTGACTGGACAGGCCACGAAAAACTGTTTTTT CASSDWTGHEKLFF
NA TRBJ1-4 TRBV15 NA TGTGCCACCAGCAGAGATGGGGCGGAAAGATGGGAAAAACTGTTTTTT CATSRDGAERWEKLFF
TRBD2 TRBJ2-2 TRBV2 NA TGTGCCAGCGGACCCGGGACTAGCGACCCCGGGGAGCTGTTTTTT CASGPGTSDPGELFF
NA TRBJ1-1 TRBV27 NA TGTGCCAGCAGTAATGTACAGGGACGTGTCACTGAAGCTTTCTTT CASSNVQGRVTEAFF
TRBD1 TRBJ1-1 TRBV5-1 NA TGCGCCAGCAGCTTGGTTACAGGGGGAAGCACTGAAGCTTTCTTT CASSLVTGGSTEAFF
NA TRBJ2-6 TRBV5-4 NA TGTGCCAGCAGCTTTTCTACCCACTCTGGGGCCAACGTCCTGACTTTC CASSFSTHSGANVLTF
NA TRBJ1-5 TRBV2 NA TGTGCCAGCAGTGAAGAAGGAACAGGGAATCAGCCCCAGCATTTT CASSEEGTGNQPQHF
TRBD1 TRBJ2-5 TRBV5-1 NA TGCGCCAGCAGCTTGGCCGTGGGACAGGGAGGGGAGACCCAGTACTTC CASSLAVGQGGETQYF
NA TRBJ2-5 TRBV4-1 few TGCGCCAGCAGCCCCCCCGGGACCCAGTACTTC CASSPPGTQYF
TRBD1 TRBJ1-1 TRBV10-3 NA TGTGCCATCACTAGGACAGGGCCGAACACTGAAGCTTTCTTT CAITRTGPNTEAFF
NA TRBJ2-2 TRBV30 NA TGTGCCTGGAGTTGGCAGGGGAACACCGGGGAGCTGTTTTTT CAWSWQGNTGELFF
NA TRBJ1-1 TRBV29-1 few TGCAGCGTTGCAAGGGGAAACACTGAAGCTTTCTTT CSVARGNTEAFF
NA TRBJ2-1 TRBV20-1 NA TGCAGTGCTAGATCCAGGGGTGAGCAGTTCTTC CSARSRGEQFF
TRBD2 TRBJ2-7 TRBV7-9 NA TGTGCCAGCAGCTTAAATAGTGCGGGGGCCTACGAGCAGTACTTC CASSLNSAGAYEQYF
NA TRBJ2-2 TRBV11-2 NA TGTGCCAGCAGCCCCGAGACTCCAGGGGAGCTGTTTTTT CASSPETPGELFF
NA TRBJ2-2 TRBV6-6 NA TGTGCCAGCACCATGACAAACACCGGGGAGCTGTTTTTT CASTMTNTGELFF
TRBD2 TRBJ2-7 TRBV5-1 NA TGCGCCAGCAGCCGAACTAGCGGGAGGGCCCCAGTCGACGAGCAGTACTTC CASSRTSGRAPVDEQYF